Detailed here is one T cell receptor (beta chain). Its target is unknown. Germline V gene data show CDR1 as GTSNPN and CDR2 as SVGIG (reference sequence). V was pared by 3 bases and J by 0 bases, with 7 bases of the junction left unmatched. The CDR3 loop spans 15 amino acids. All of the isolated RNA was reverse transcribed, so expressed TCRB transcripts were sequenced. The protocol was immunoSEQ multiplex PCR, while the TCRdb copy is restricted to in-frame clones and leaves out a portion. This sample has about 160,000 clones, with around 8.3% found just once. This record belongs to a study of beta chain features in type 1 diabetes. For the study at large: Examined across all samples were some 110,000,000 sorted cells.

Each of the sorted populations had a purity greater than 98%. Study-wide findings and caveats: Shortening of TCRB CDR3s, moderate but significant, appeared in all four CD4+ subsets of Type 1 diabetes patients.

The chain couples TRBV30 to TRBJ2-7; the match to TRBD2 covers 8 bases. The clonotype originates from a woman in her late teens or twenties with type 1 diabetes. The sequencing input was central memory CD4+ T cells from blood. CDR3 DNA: TGTGCCTGGAGGCCCCTAGCGGGTTACTCCTACGAGCAGTACTTC. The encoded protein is CAWRPLAGYSYEQYF.